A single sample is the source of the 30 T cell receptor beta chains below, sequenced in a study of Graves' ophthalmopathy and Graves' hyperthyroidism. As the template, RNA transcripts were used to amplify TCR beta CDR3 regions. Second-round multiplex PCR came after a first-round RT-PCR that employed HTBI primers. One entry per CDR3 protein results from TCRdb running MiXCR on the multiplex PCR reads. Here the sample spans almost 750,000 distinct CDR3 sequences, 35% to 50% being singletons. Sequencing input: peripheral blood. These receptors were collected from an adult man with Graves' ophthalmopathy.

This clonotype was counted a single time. CDR3 loop: CAWTPLTGPNQPQHF. The CDR3 coding sequence is TGTGCCTGGACGCCACTGACAGGGCCGAATCAGCCCCAGCATTTT. The chain combines TRBV24-1 with TRBJ1-5; TRBD1 aligns across 7 bases. J gave up 4 bases and V 12 bases, and 14 bases lay outside the gene matches. The CDR3 runs to 15 residues. Looked up from germline, CDR1 is KGHDR and CDR2 is SFDVKD.

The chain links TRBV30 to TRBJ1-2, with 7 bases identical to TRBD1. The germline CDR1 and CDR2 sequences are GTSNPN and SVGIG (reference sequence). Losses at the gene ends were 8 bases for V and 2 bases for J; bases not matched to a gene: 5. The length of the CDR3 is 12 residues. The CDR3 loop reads CARGQRNYGYTF. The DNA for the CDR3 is TGTGCCCGGGGACAGCGAAACTATGGCTACACCTTC.

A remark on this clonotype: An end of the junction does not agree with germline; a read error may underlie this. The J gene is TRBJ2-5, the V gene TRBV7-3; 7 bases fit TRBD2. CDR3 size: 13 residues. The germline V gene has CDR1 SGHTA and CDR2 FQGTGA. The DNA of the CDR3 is TGTGTCAGCAGCTTTGCGGGGGAAGAGACCCAGTACTTC. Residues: CVSSFAGEETQYF.

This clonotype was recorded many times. The CDR3 reads CSVEAGGKGQPQHF. CDR3 DNA: TGCAGCGTTGAAGCGGGGGGAAAGGGACAGCCCCAGCATTTT. This rearrangement joins TRBV29-1 to TRBJ1-5; tentative D call: TRBD1 (5 bases). In germline, CDR1 is SQVTM, CDR2 ANQGSEA. The CDR3 has 14 residues. Trimming took off 1 base at V and 7 bases at J, with 14 bases between the two ends. Filled out from reference TRBV29-1 and TRBJ1-5, the complete variable domain reads SAVISQKPSRDICQRGTSLTIQCQVDSQVTMMFWYRQQPGQSLTLIATANQGSEATYESGFVIDKFPISRPNLTFSTLTVSNMSPEDSSIYLCSVEAGGKGQPQHFGDGTRLSIL.

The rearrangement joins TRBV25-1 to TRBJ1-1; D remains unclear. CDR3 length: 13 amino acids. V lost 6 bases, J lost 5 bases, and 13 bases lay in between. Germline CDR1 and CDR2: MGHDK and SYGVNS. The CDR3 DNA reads TGTGCCAGCAGCTCCGGTGCGCGGACTGAAGCTTTCTTT. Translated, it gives CASSSGARTEAFF. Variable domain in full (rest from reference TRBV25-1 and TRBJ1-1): EADIYQTPRYLVIGTGKKITLECSQTMGHDKMYWYQQDPGMELHLIHYSYGVNSTEKGDLSSESTVSRIRTEHFPLTLESARPSHTSQYLCASSSGARTEAFFGQGTRLTVV.

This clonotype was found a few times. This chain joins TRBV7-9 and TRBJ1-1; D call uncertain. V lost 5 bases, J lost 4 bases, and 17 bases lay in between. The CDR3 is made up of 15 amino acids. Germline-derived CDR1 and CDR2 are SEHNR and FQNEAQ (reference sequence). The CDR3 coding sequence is TGTGCCAGCAGCCCTGTTCTCGGGTTTGGCACTGAAGCTTTCTTT. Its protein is CASSPVLGFGTEAFF.

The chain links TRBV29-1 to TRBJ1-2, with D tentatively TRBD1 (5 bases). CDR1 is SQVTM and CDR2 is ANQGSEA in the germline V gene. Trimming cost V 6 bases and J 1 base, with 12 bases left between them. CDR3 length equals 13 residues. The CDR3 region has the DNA TGCAGCGTAACAGGCCGGCGTAACTATGGCTACACCTTC. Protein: CSVTGRRNYGYTF.

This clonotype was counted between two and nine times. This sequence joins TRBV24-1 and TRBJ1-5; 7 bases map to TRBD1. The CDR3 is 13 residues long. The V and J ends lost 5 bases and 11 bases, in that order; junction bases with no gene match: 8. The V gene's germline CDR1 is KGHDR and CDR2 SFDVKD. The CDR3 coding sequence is TGTGCCACCAGTGCGCCTTCTCAGGGGGCCCAGCATTTT. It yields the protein CATSAPSQGAQHF.

CDR3 sequence (DNA): TGTGCCAGTAGCTCGACAGTTGGGACCGGGGAGCTGTTTTTT. Residues: CASSSTVGTGELFF. V usage is TRBV19 and J usage is TRBJ2-2; weak D call: TRBD1 (5 bases). Germline CDR1 and CDR2: LNHDA and SQIVND (reference sequence). Trimming shortened V by 6 bases and J by 5 bases, and 13 bases separated the two germline ends. This CDR3 region has 14 residues.

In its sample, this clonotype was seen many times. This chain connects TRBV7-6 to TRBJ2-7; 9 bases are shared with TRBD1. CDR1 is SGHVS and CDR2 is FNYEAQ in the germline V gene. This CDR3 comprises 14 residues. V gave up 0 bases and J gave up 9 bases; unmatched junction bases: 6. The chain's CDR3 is CASSLARGQGAQYF. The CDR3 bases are TGTGCCAGCAGCTTAGCGAGGGGACAGGGAGCGCAGTACTTC.

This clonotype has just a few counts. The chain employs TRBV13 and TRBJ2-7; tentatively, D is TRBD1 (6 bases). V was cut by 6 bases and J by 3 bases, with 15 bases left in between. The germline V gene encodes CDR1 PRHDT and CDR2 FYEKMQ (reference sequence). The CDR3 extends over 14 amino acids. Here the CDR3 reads CASSIDRRLYEQYF. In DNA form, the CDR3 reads TGTGCCAGCAGTATCGACAGGAGACTCTACGAGCAGTACTTC.

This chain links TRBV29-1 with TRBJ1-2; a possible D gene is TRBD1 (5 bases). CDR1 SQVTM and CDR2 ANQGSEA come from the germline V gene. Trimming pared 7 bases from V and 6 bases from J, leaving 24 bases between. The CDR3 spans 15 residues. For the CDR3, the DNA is TGCAGCGGTGCCACCTCGACGGGGCAGGACGATGGCTACACCTTC. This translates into CSGATSTGQDDGYTF. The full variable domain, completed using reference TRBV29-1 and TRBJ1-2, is SAVISQKPSRDICQRGTSLTIQCQVDSQVTMMFWYRQQPGQSLTLIATANQGSEATYESGFVIDKFPISRPNLTFSTLTVSNMSPEDSSIYLCSGATSTGQDDGYTFGSGTRLTVV.

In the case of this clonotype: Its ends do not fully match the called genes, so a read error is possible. CDR3 coding DNA: TGTGCCAGCAGTTCCCGGGACAACGCTCCCTACGAGCAGTACTTC. Translated: CASSSRDNAPYEQYF. The chain joins TRBV10-3 to TRBJ2-7; D might be TRBD1 (6 bases). Germline CDR1 and CDR2: ENHRY and SYGVKD. CDR3 length equals 15 residues.

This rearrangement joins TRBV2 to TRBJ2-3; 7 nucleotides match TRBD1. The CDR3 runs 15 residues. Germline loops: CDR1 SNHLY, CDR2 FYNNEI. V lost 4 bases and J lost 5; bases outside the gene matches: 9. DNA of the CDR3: TGTGCCAGCAGTGCACCCCAGACAGGGTTAGATACGCAGTATTTT. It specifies CASSAPQTGLDTQYF.

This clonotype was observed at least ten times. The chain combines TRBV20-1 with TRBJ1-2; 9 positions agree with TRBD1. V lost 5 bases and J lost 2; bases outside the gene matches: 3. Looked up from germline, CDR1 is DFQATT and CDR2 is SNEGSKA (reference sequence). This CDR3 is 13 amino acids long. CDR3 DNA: TGCAGTGCTCGGGACAGGGTAAACTATGGCTACACCTTC. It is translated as CSARDRVNYGYTF.

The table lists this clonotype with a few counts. CDR3 coding DNA: TGTGCCAGCAGCTTGGCCGGAAGCGGGAGTTCACCCCTCCACTTT. This encodes CASSLAGSGSSPLHF. The rearrangement joins TRBV5-4 to TRBJ1-6; no clear D. V was trimmed by 0 bases and J by 9 bases, leaving 13 bases between them. CDR1 SGHNT and CDR2 YYREEE come from the germline V gene (reference sequence). This CDR3 comprises 15 residues.

DNA for the CDR3: TGTGCCAGCAGCCAACTGGGTCCCGCTGAAGCTTTCTTT. It yields the protein CASSQLGPAEAFF. This chain connects TRBV14 to TRBJ1-1; D unclear. There are 13 residues in the CDR3. V lost 2 bases, J lost 6 bases, and 10 bases lay in between. Germline V gene data show CDR1 as SGHDN and CDR2 as FVKESK.

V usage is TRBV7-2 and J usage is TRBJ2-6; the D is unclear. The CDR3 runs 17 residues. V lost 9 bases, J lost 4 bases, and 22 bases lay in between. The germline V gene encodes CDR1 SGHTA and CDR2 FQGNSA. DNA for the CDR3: TGTGCCAGTAGTACACGACCAACTCCGGTGGGGGCCAACGTCCTGACTTTC. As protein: CASSTRPTPVGANVLTF.

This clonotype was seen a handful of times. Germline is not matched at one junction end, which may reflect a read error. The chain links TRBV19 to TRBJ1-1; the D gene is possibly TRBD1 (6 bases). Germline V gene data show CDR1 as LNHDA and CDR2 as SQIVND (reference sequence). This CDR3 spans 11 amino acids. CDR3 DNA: TGCGCCTGTGTAGGGGGGGTAGACGCTTTCTTT. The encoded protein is CACVGGVDAFF.

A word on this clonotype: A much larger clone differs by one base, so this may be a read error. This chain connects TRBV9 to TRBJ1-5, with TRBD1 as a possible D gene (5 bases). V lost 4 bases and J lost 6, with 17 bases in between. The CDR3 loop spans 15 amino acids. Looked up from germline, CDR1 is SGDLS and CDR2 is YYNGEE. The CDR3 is CASSFRTHGAQPQHF. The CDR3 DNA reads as TGTGCCAGCAGCTTTCGGACACATGGGGCTCAGCCCCAGCATTTT.

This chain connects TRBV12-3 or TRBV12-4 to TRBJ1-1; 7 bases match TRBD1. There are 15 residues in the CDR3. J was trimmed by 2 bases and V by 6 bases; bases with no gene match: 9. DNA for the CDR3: TGTGCCAGCAGCTCCGCGGGGGACAGAAACACTGAAGCTTTCTTT. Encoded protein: CASSSAGDRNTEAFF.

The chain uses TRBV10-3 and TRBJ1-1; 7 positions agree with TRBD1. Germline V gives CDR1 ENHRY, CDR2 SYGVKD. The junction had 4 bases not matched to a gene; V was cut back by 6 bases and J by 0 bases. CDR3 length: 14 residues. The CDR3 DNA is TGTGCCATCAGGACGACAGGGATGAACACTGAAGCTTTCTTT. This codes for CAIRTTGMNTEAFF.

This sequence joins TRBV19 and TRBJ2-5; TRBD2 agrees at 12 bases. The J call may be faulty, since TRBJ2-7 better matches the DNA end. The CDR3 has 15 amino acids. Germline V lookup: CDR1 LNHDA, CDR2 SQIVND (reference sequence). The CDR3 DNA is TGTGCCAGTAGTACCCCGACTAGCGGGAGCTACGAGCAGTACTTC. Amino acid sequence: CASSTPTSGSYEQYF.

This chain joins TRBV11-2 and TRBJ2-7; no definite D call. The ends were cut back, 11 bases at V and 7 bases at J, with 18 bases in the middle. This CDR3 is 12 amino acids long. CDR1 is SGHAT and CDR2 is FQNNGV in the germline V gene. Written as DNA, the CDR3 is TGTGCCGGCCGCTCGCTATCCCCTGAGCAGTACTTC. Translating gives CAGRSLSPEQYF.

CDR3 amino acids: CASSPGTGPTEAFF. As DNA, the CDR3 is TGTGCCAGCTCACCAGGGACAGGCCCCACTGAAGCTTTCTTT. The rearrangement links TRBV19 to TRBJ1-1; 8 nucleotides agree with TRBD1. The length of the CDR3 is 14 residues. Looked up from germline, CDR1 is LNHDA and CDR2 is SQIVND (reference sequence). V was clipped by 9 bases and J by 4 bases; unmatched bases: 10.

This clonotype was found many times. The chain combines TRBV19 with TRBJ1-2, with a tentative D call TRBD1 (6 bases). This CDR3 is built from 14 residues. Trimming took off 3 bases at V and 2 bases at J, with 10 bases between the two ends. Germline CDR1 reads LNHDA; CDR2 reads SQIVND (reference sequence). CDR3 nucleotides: TGTGCCAGTAGTATCGACAGGACCAACTATGGCTACACCTTC. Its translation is CASSIDRTNYGYTF.

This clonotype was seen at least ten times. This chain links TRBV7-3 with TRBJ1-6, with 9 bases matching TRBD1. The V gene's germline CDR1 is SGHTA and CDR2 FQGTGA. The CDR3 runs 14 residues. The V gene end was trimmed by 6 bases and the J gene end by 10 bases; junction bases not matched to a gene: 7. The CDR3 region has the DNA TGTGCCAGCAGTCGCACAGGGGGCTGGTCACCCCTCCACTTT. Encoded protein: CASSRTGGWSPLHF. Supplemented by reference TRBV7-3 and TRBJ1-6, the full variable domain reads GAGVSQTPSNKVTEKGKYVELRCDPISGHTALYWYRQSLGQGPEFLIYFQGTGAADDSGLPNDRFFAVRPEGSVSTLKIQRTERGDSAVYLCASSRTGGWSPLHFGNGTRLTVT.

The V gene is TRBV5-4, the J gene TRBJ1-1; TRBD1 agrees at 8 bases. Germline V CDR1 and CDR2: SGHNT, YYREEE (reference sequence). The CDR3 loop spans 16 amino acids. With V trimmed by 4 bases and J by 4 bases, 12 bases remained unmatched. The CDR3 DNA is TGTGCCAGCAGCCGAACAGGGGGAATCAGCGGCACTGAAGCTTTCTTT. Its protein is CASSRTGGISGTEAFF. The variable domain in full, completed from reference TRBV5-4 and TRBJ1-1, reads ETGVTQSPTHLIKTRGQQVTLRCSSQSGHNTVSWYQQALGQGPQFIFQYYREEENGRGNFPPRFSGLQFPNYSSELNVNALELDDSALYLCASSRTGGISGTEAFFGQGTRLTVV.

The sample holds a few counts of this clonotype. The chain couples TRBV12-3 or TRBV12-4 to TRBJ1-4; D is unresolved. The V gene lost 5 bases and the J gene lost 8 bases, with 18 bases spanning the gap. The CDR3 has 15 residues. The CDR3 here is CASSRSLGMVEKLFF. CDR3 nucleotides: TGTGCCAGCAGTCGATCGTTAGGGATGGTGGAAAAACTGTTTTTT.

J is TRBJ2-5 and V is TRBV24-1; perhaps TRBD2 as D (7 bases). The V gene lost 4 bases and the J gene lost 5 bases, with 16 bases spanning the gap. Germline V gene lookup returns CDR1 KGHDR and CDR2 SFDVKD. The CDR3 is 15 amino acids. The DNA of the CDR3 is TGTGCCACCAGTGACAGAGGGGGGGCGAGGGAGACCCAGTACTTC. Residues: CATSDRGGARETQYF.